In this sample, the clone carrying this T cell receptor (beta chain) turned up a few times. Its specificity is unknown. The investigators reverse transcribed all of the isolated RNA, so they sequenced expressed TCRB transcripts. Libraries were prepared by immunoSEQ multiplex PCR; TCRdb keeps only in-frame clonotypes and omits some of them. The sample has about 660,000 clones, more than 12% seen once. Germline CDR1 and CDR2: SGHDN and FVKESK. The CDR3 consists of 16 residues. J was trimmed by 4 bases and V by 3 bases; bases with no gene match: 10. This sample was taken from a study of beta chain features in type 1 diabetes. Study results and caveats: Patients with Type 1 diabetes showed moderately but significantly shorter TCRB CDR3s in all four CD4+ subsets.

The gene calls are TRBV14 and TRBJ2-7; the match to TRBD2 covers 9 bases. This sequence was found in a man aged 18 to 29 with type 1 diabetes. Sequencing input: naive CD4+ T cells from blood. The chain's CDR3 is CASSHLPGLAPYEQYF. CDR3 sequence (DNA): TGTGCCAGCAGCCATCTACCGGGACTAGCACCGTACGAGCAGTACTTC.